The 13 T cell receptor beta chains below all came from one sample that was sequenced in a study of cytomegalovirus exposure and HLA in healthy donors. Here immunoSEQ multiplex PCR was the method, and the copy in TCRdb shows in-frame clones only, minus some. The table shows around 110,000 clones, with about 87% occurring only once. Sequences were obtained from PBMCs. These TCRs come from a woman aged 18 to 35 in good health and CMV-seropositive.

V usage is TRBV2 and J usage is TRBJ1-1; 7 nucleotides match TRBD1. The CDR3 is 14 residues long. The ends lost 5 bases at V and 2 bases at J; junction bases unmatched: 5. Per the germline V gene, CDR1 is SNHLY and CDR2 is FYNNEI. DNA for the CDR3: TGTGCCAGCAGTACACGGACAGGCAACACTGAAGCTTTCTTT. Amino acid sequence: CASSTRTGNTEAFF.

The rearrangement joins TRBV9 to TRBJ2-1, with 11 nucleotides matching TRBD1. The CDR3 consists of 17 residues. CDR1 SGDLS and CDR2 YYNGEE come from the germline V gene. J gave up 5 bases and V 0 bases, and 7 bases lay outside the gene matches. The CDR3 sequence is CASSVDGGQGGNNEQFF. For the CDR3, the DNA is TGTGCCAGCAGCGTAGACGGGGGACAGGGGGGGAACAATGAGCAGTTCTTC.

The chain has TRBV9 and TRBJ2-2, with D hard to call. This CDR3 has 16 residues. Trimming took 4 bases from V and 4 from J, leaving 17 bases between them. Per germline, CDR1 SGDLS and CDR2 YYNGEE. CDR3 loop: CASSITTPASTGELFF. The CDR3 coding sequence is TGTGCCAGCAGCATCACTACCCCGGCGAGCACCGGGGAGCTGTTTTTT.

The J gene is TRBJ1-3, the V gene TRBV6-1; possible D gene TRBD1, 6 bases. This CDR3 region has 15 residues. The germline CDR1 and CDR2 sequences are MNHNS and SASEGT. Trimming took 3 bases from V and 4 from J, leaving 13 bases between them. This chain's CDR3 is CASSERGQQGNTIYF. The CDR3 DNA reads TGTGCCAGCAGTGAGAGAGGACAGCAGGGAAACACCATATATTTT.

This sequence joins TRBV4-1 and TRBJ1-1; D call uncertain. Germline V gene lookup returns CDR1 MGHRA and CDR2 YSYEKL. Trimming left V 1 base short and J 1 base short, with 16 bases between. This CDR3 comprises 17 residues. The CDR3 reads CASSQGRRDPRNTEAFF. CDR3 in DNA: TGCGCCAGCAGCCAAGGAAGACGGGATCCCAGGAACACTGAAGCTTTCTTT.

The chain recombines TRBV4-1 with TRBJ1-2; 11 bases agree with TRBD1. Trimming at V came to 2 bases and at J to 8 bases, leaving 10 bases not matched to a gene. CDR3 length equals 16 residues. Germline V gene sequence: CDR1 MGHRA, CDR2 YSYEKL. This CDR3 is CASSQPFGQGAGGYTF. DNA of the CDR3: TGCGCCAGCAGCCAACCATTCGGACAGGGGGCAGGAGGCTACACCTTC.

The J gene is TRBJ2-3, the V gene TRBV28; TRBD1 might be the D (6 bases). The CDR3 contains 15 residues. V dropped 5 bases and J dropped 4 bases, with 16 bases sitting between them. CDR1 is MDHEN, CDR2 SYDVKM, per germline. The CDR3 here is CASSGAAQGADTQYF. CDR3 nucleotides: TGTGCCAGCAGTGGTGCAGCACAGGGTGCAGATACGCAGTATTTT.

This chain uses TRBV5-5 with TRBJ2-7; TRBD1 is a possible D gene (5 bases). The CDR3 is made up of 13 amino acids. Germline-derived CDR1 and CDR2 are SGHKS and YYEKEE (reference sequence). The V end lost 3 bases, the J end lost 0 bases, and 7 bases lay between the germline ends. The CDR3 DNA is TGTGCCAGCAGCTCGGACAACTCCTACGAGCAGTACGTC. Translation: CASSSDNSYEQYV.

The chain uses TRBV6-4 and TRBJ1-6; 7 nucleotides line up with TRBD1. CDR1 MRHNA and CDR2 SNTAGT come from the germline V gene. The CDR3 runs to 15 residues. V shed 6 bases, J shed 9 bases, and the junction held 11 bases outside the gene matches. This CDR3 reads CASSLEGAPSSPLHF. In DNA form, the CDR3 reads TGTGCCAGCAGCCTGGAGGGGGCTCCTAGTTCACCCCTCCACTTT.

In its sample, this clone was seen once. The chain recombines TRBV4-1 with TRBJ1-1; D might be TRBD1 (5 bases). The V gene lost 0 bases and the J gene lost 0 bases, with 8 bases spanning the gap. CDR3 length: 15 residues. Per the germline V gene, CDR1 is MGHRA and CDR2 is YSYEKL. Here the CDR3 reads CASSQEDRLNTEAFF. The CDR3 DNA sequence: TGCGCCAGCAGCCAAGAAGACAGATTGAACACTGAAGCTTTCTTT.

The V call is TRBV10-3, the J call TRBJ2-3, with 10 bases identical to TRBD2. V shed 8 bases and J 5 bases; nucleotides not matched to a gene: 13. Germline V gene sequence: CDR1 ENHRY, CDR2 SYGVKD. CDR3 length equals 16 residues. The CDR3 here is CAIADPAGGIKDTQYF. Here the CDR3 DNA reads TGTGCCATCGCTGACCCAGCGGGGGGGATCAAAGATACGCAGTATTTT.

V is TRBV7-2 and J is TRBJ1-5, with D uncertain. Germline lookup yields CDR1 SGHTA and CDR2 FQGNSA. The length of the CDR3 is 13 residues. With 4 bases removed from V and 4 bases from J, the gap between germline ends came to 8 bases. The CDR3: CASSSSWNQPQHF. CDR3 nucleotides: TGTGCCAGCAGCTCCAGTTGGAATCAGCCCCAGCATTTT.

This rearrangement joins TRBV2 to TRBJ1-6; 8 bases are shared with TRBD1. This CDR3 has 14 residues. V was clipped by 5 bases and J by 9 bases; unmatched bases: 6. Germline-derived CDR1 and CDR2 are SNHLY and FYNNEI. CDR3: CASSPGQEISPLHF. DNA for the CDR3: TGTGCCAGCAGTCCGGGACAGGAAATTTCACCCCTCCACTTT.